The 12 T cell receptor beta chains below were found in one sample sequenced in a study of radiation and T cells in renal cell carcinoma. Assay: immunoSEQ multiplex PCR; the TCRdb copy retains only in-frame clones and omits some. Of 130,000 to 150,000 clones in the sample, 70% to 90% were seen once. Stated time point: baseline pretreatment blood. The sample's treatment: 15 Gy SBRT to primary tumor, nephrectomy 4 weeks later. This specimen was blood, taken from a patient whose treatment included radiotherapy and nephrectomy. The receptors originated from a woman between 50 and 59 years old with renal cell carcinoma.

The J gene is TRBJ2-7, the V gene TRBV7-9, with TRBD1 matching 9 bases. Germline CDR1 reads SEHNR; CDR2 reads FQNEAQ (reference sequence). The CDR3 is 14 residues long. V trimming: 5 bases; J trimming: 6 bases; junction bases outside the gene matches: 8. CDR3 protein: CASSPGQGKFEQYF. For the CDR3, the DNA is TGTGCCAGCAGCCCGGGACAGGGAAAATTCGAGCAGTACTTC. Full variable domain (missing parts from reference TRBV7-9 and TRBJ2-7): DTGVSQNPRHKITKRGQNVTFRCDPISEHNRLYWYRQTLGQGPEFLTYFQNEAQLEKSRLLSDRFSAERPKGSFSTLEIQRTEQGDSAMYLCASSPGQGKFEQYFGPGTRLTVT.

This chain uses TRBV6-5 with TRBJ1-5; D gene uncertain. Germline loops: CDR1 MNHEY, CDR2 SVGAGI. Trimming shortened V by 6 bases and J by 7 bases, and 13 bases separated the two germline ends. There are 13 residues in the CDR3. This CDR3 reads CASRKRVDQPQHF. The DNA of the CDR3 is TGTGCCAGCAGAAAGAGGGTTGACCAGCCCCAGCATTTT.

The chain joins TRBV7-9 to TRBJ1-2; D not resolved. CDR1 and CDR2 from the germline V gene are SEHNR and FQNEAQ (reference sequence). V lost 5 bases and J lost 3, with 7 bases in between. This CDR3 is 12 amino acids long. The CDR3 here is CASSREDYGYTF. Written as DNA, the CDR3 is TGTGCCAGCAGCCGAGAGGACTATGGCTACACCTTC.

The chain has TRBV5-1 and TRBJ1-2, with D possibly matching TRBD1 (5 bases). CDR1 is SGHRS, CDR2 YFSETQ, per germline. V lost 4 bases and J 4 bases, leaving 23 bases between the germline ends. There are 17 residues in the CDR3. The CDR3 nucleotides are TGCGCCAGCAGCGCCCGGGACTCTATTTGGGAGGGCTATGGCTACACCTTC. Translated, it gives CASSARDSIWEGYGYTF.

V usage is TRBV5-1 and J usage is TRBJ1-2; TRBD1 matches 10 bases. The CDR3 length is 12 residues. With 7 bases clipped from V and 8 bases from J, the junction kept 5 bases outside the gene matches. Germline CDR1 SGHRS, CDR2 YFSETQ. This CDR3 is CASSGTGDGYTF. The CDR3 DNA is TGCGCCAGCTCAGGGACAGGGGACGGCTACACCTTC.

This chain connects TRBV5-5 to TRBJ2-7, with D tentatively TRBD1 or TRBD2 (6 bases each). This CDR3 has 15 amino acids. Per the germline V gene, CDR1 is SGHKS and CDR2 is YYEKEE (reference sequence). Trimming removed 3 bases at V and 3 bases at J, with 16 bases between. The DNA for the CDR3 is TGTGCCAGCAGCTGGAGGGGGACACTTCTCTACGAGCAGTACTTC. Protein: CASSWRGTLLYEQYF.

CDR3 region: CASRISGGNSPLHF. In nucleotides, the CDR3 is TGTGCCAGCAGAATTTCAGGGGGGAATTCACCCCTCCACTTT. This chain connects TRBV6-6 to TRBJ1-6; 7 nucleotides line up with TRBD1. The CDR3 length is 14 residues. Unmatched junction bases numbered 6, after V lost 6 bases and J lost 7 bases. Germline CDR1 MNHNY, CDR2 SVGAGI (reference sequence).

This chain uses TRBV6-6 with TRBJ2-7; D gene uncertain. This CDR3 is 12 amino acids long. Trimming shortened V by 7 bases and J by 4 bases, and 11 bases separated the two germline ends. In germline, CDR1 is MNHNY, CDR2 SVGAGI (reference sequence). For the CDR3, the DNA is TGTGCCAGCAATAGATTGGGGTACGAGCAGTACTTC. Its protein is CASNRLGYEQYF.

The table lists this clone with a count of one. This rearrangement joins TRBV18 to TRBJ1-3, with 9 bases that match TRBD1. The CDR3 is 17 amino acids. V shed 4 bases, J shed 0 bases, and the junction held 7 bases outside the gene matches. Germline lookup yields CDR1 KGHSH and CDR2 LQKENI. Here the CDR3 DNA reads TGTGCCAGCTCACTATCGACAGGGGGGAGCTCTGGAAACACCATATATTTT. Protein: CASSLSTGGSSGNTIYF. Filled out from reference TRBV18 and TRBJ1-3, the complete variable domain reads NAGVMQNPRHLVRRRGQEARLRCSPMKGHSHVYWYRQLPEEGLKFMVYLQKENIIDESGMPKERFSAEFPKEGPSILRIQQVVRGDSAAYFCASSLSTGGSSGNTIYFGEGSWLTVV.

The chain joins TRBV7-9 to TRBJ1-3, with D possibly being TRBD1 (6 bases). Germline CDR1 reads SEHNR; CDR2 reads FQNEAQ (reference sequence). Trimming shortened V by 3 bases and J by 1 base, and 10 bases separated the two germline ends. This CDR3 has 15 residues. This CDR3 reads CASSFTGRSGNTIYF. DNA of the CDR3: TGTGCCAGCAGCTTTACAGGGAGGTCTGGAAACACCATATATTTT.

The V gene is TRBV6-5, the J gene TRBJ1-6; D is ambiguous. Trimming cost V 0 bases and J 8 bases, with 8 bases left between them. The CDR3 contains 14 residues. CDR1 is MNHEY, CDR2 SVGAGI, per germline. This CDR3 is CASSYSGRDSPLHF. The CDR3 bases are TGTGCCAGCAGTTACTCAGGGAGAGATTCACCCCTCCACTTT.

A remark on this clone: Additional DNA sequences in this sample encode the identical CDR3. The rearrangement uses TRBV30 and TRBJ2-3; D is unresolved. Looked up from germline, CDR1 is GTSNPN and CDR2 is SVGIG (reference sequence). The CDR3 consists of 12 residues. V was clipped by 0 bases and J by 4 bases, with 5 bases between them. In DNA form, the CDR3 reads TGTGCCTGGAGTGTTCCGCCAGATACGCAGTATTTT. Translating gives CAWSVPPDTQYF.